This T cell receptor (beta chain) was sequenced during a study of blood T cell repertoires in COVID-19. The overall study: Samples of COVID-19 (acute and convalescent) were obtained from the United States, Italy and Spain. PBMCs, B-cell-depleted T cells, or T cells provided the cDNA or gDNA that made up the material.

Trimming took 3 bases from V and 9 from J; bases not matched to a gene: 8. The germline V gene encodes CDR1 SGHAT and CDR2 FQDESV (reference sequence). The CDR3 sequence is 15 residues long. In the original processing: Amplified reference gene primers provided the basis for estimating nucleated cell counts. The table came from immunoSEQ multiplex PCR; TCRdb's copy has only in-frame clones and leaves some out. V, J and clone size are taken as reported in that table, and D and trimming were inferred from the DNA itself. The sample has over 65,000 clones; about 87% are singletons. The sample was peripheral blood. J is TRBJ1-6 and V is TRBV11-1; 7 bases map to TRBD1. This clonotype originated in a man aged 45-65 years with active COVID-19. Written as DNA, the CDR3 is TGTGCCAGCAGCTTCTCGACAGGGCCGGCTTCACCCCTCCACTTT. It translates to CASSFSTGPASPLHF.